This is a list of T cell receptor beta chains from one sample in a study of shared clonotypes between healthy human individuals. TCRdb keeps only in-frame clones here, not all; method: immunoSEQ multiplex PCR. The repertoire consists of 1,500,000 or so clones, with approximately 98.5% occurring once and the leading ten covering approximately 0.4%. Material for sequencing was naive CD4+ T cells sorted from blood. These receptors were taken from a man younger than 45 in good health. Each CDR3 is given with its conserved first and last residue. A D gene is named only where the DNA matches it firmly. Expanded clones are given a class, and other clones once, few, many or no size at all.

D gene: TRBD1; J gene: TRBJ1-2; clone size: -; V gene: TRBV18; CDR3 protein: CASSYRGGNYGYTF; CDR3 DNA: TGTGCCAGCTCCTACAGGGGAGGGAACTATGGCTACACCTTC
D gene: -; J gene: TRBJ1-4; clone size: -; V gene: TRBV7-8; CDR3 protein: CASSIRGGPGEKLFF; CDR3 DNA: TGTGCCAGCAGCATCCGTGGGGGGCCGGGTGAAAAACTGTTTTTT
D gene: -; J gene: TRBJ1-3; clone size: -; V gene: TRBV2; CDR3 protein: CASDLEGAGNTIYF; CDR3 DNA: TGTGCCAGCGATCTGGAAGGGGCTGGAAACACCATATATTTT
D gene: -; J gene: TRBJ2-2; clone size: -; V gene: TRBV7-8; CDR3 protein: CASSFRAGELFF; CDR3 DNA: TGTGCCAGCAGCTTCAGGGCCGGGGAGCTGTTTTTT
D gene: TRBD1; J gene: TRBJ2-1; clone size: -; V gene: TRBV6-6; CDR3 protein: CASSYRPGGNEQFF; CDR3 DNA: TGTGCCAGCAGTTACCGCCCAGGGGGCAATGAGCAGTTCTTC
D gene: TRBD2; J gene: TRBJ2-1; clone size: once; V gene: TRBV9; CDR3 protein: CASSVDPSGTQRDEQFF; CDR3 DNA: TGTGCCAGCAGCGTGGACCCTAGCGGGACACAACGGGATGAGCAGTTCTTC
D gene: -; J gene: TRBJ2-1; clone size: once; V gene: TRBV7-2; CDR3 protein: CASSRHEQFF; CDR3 DNA: TGTGCCAGCAGCCGTCATGAGCAGTTCTTC
D gene: TRBD1; J gene: TRBJ2-1; clone size: -; V gene: TRBV5-6; CDR3 protein: CASSLYDRDRQNEQFF; CDR3 DNA: TGTGCCAGCAGCTTATACGACAGGGACAGGCAAAATGAGCAGTTCTTC
D gene: -; J gene: TRBJ2-7; clone size: -; V gene: TRBV6-5; CDR3 protein: CASSRSGYEQYF; CDR3 DNA: TGTGCCAGCTCCCGTTCGGGCTACGAGCAGTACTTC
D gene: -; J gene: TRBJ2-5; clone size: -; V gene: TRBV14; CDR3 protein: CASGWEETQYF; CDR3 DNA: TGTGCCAGCGGTTGGGAAGAGACCCAGTACTTC
D gene: -; J gene: TRBJ2-7; clone size: once; V gene: TRBV19; CDR3 protein: CASRSSYEQYF; CDR3 DNA: TGTGCCAGTCGAAGCTCCTACGAGCAGTACTTC
D gene: -; J gene: TRBJ1-4; clone size: -; V gene: TRBV5-4; CDR3 protein: CASSLEPWGGEKLFF; CDR3 DNA: TGTGCCAGCAGCTTGGAGCCTTGGGGAGGTGAAAAACTGTTTTTT
D gene: TRBD2; J gene: TRBJ2-7; clone size: -; V gene: TRBV28; CDR3 protein: CASTNSGSLYEQYF; CDR3 DNA: TGTGCCAGCACCAATAGCGGGAGTTTGTACGAGCAGTACTTC
D gene: -; J gene: TRBJ1-1; clone size: -; V gene: TRBV2; CDR3 protein: CASSEALIGAGDTEAFF; CDR3 DNA: TGTGCCAGCAGTGAGGCGTTGATTGGGGCGGGTGACACTGAAGCTTTCTTT
D gene: TRBD1; J gene: TRBJ1-5; clone size: -; V gene: TRBV7-9; CDR3 protein: CASSLGNRDSGNQPQHF; CDR3 DNA: TGTGCCAGCAGCTTAGGAAACCGGGACAGTGGGAATCAGCCCCAGCATTTT
D gene: -; J gene: TRBJ1-2; clone size: -; V gene: TRBV2; CDR3 protein: CASRQVQGYTF; CDR3 DNA: TGTGCCAGCAGACAGGTCCAGGGCTACACCTTC
D gene: TRBD2; J gene: TRBJ2-7; clone size: -; V gene: TRBV28; CDR3 protein: CASSSPTGLAGGLGPYEQYF; CDR3 DNA: TGTGCCAGCAGTTCGCCTACGGGACTAGCGGGAGGGCTGGGCCCCTACGAGCAGTACTTC
D gene: TRBD2; J gene: TRBJ2-2; clone size: -; V gene: TRBV5-1; CDR3 protein: CASSLVAGGSPGELFF; CDR3 DNA: TGCGCCAGCAGCTTGGTTGCGGGAGGTTCTCCCGGGGAGCTGTTTTTT
D gene: -; J gene: TRBJ2-7; clone size: -; V gene: TRBV6-1; CDR3 protein: CATTRTVSYEQYF; CDR3 DNA: TGTGCCACCACCCGGACGGTATCCTACGAGCAGTACTTC
D gene: -; J gene: TRBJ1-5; clone size: -; V gene: TRBV19; CDR3 protein: CASSTTVFLDRNNQPQHF; CDR3 DNA: TGTGCCAGTAGCACGACCGTTTTTCTCGACAGAAATAATCAGCCCCAGCATTTT
D gene: TRBD1; J gene: TRBJ2-1; clone size: -; V gene: TRBV5-5; CDR3 protein: CASSSSDRDHEQFF; CDR3 DNA: TGTGCCAGCAGCTCCTCTGACAGGGACCATGAGCAGTTCTTC
D gene: TRBD2; J gene: TRBJ2-2; clone size: -; V gene: TRBV7-9; CDR3 protein: CASSHGLAGGSTGELFF; CDR3 DNA: TGTGCCAGCAGCCACGGACTAGCGGGAGGTTCGACCGGGGAGCTGTTTTTT
D gene: -; J gene: TRBJ2-6; clone size: -; V gene: TRBV6-5; CDR3 protein: CASTPAEGANVLTF; CDR3 DNA: TGTGCCAGCACCCCGGCGGAAGGGGCCAACGTCCTGACTTTC
D gene: -; J gene: TRBJ2-7; clone size: -; V gene: TRBV10-3; CDR3 protein: CAISPTSDEQYF; CDR3 DNA: TGTGCCATTTCTCCGACTTCCGACGAGCAGTACTTC
D gene: -; J gene: TRBJ1-2; clone size: -; V gene: TRBV19; CDR3 protein: CASANRVDYGYTF; CDR3 DNA: TGTGCCAGCGCAAATCGGGTTGACTATGGCTACACCTTC
D gene: TRBD1; J gene: TRBJ1-2; clone size: -; V gene: TRBV5-4; CDR3 protein: CASRLDRNYGYTF; CDR3 DNA: TGTGCCAGCAGATTGGACAGGAACTATGGCTACACCTTC
D gene: -; J gene: TRBJ2-7; clone size: -; V gene: TRBV5-1; CDR3 protein: CASSRGGEYEQYF; CDR3 DNA: TGCGCCAGCAGCCGGGGTGGGGAATACGAGCAGTACTTC
D gene: TRBD2; J gene: TRBJ2-4; clone size: -; V gene: TRBV11-2; CDR3 protein: CASSLALRGSSAKNIQYF; CDR3 DNA: TGTGCCAGCAGCTTAGCGTTACGCGGGAGTTCTGCCAAAAACATTCAGTACTTC
D gene: -; J gene: TRBJ1-3; clone size: -; V gene: TRBV4-1; CDR3 protein: CASSSTGGNSGNTIYF; CDR3 DNA: TGCGCCAGCAGCTCCACCGGGGGAAACTCTGGAAACACCATATATTTT
D gene: TRBD1; J gene: TRBJ2-7; clone size: -; V gene: TRBV7-8; CDR3 protein: CASSLRTGGSGEQYF; CDR3 DNA: TGTGCCAGCAGCTTACGGACAGGGGGCTCCGGCGAGCAGTACTTC
D gene: TRBD1; J gene: TRBJ2-7; clone size: -; V gene: TRBV5-1; CDR3 protein: CASSVTGGGYEQYF; CDR3 DNA: TGCGCCAGCAGCGTTACAGGGGGCGGGTACGAGCAGTACTTC
D gene: TRBD2; J gene: TRBJ2-5; clone size: -; V gene: TRBV28; CDR3 protein: CASSYPRLREGAETQYF; CDR3 DNA: TGTGCCAGCAGTTACCCCCGGTTGCGGGAGGGGGCAGAGACCCAGTACTTC
D gene: -; J gene: TRBJ1-5; clone size: -; V gene: TRBV19; CDR3 protein: CASSIVAGGGVGNQPQHF; CDR3 DNA: TGTGCCAGTAGTATAGTTGCTGGGGGAGGCGTCGGCAATCAGCCCCAGCATTTT
D gene: TRBD2; J gene: TRBJ2-1; clone size: -; V gene: TRBV6-5; CDR3 protein: CASRGLAGSEQFF; CDR3 DNA: TGTGCCAGCAGGGGGCTAGCGGGATCTGAGCAGTTCTTC
D gene: -; J gene: TRBJ2-1; clone size: -; V gene: TRBV28; CDR3 protein: CASSTFSRDIGYNEQFF; CDR3 DNA: TGTGCCAGCAGCACATTTTCCCGGGACATAGGCTACAATGAGCAGTTCTTC
D gene: -; J gene: TRBJ2-7; clone size: -; V gene: TRBV9; CDR3 protein: CASSRGYEQYF; CDR3 DNA: TGTGCCAGCAGCCGGGGATACGAGCAGTACTTC
D gene: -; J gene: TRBJ2-7; clone size: -; V gene: TRBV4-3; CDR3 protein: CASSQAPHLYEQYF; CDR3 DNA: TGCGCCAGCAGCCAAGCCCCCCATCTCTACGAGCAGTACTTC
D gene: -; J gene: TRBJ2-7; clone size: -; V gene: TRBV6-1; CDR3 protein: CASTQPPTEQYF; CDR3 DNA: TGTGCCAGCACACAGCCACCTACCGAGCAGTACTTC
D gene: TRBD1; J gene: TRBJ1-1; clone size: -; V gene: TRBV7-8; CDR3 protein: CASRAGTGAGEAFF; CDR3 DNA: TGTGCCAGCAGAGCGGGGACAGGGGCCGGTGAAGCTTTCTTT
D gene: -; J gene: TRBJ2-1; clone size: -; V gene: TRBV7-9; CDR3 protein: CASSLALPGYNEQFF; CDR3 DNA: TGTGCCAGCAGCTTAGCGCTTCCGGGATACAATGAGCAGTTCTTC
D gene: -; J gene: TRBJ2-7; clone size: -; V gene: TRBV29-1; CDR3 protein: CSVVGPTYEQYF; CDR3 DNA: TGCAGCGTTGTCGGACCGACCTACGAGCAGTACTTC
D gene: -; J gene: TRBJ1-3; clone size: -; V gene: TRBV19; CDR3 protein: CASKGWRTEGNTIYF; CDR3 DNA: TGTGCCAGTAAGGGGTGGCGGACGGAAGGAAACACCATATATTTT